This T cell receptor beta chain stems from a study of technical replicates of blood from a few donors. This CDR3 comprises 15 residues. Germline-derived CDR1 and CDR2 are LNHDA and SQIVND (reference sequence). Unmatched junction bases numbered 12, after V lost 7 bases and J lost 6 bases. Here immunoSEQ multiplex PCR was the method, and the copy in TCRdb shows in-frame clones only, minus some. Among around 79,000 clones listed, 85% to 95% were seen once. Specimen: T cells isolated from PBMCs. The clonotype originates from a human donor in good health. The rearrangement links TRBV19 to TRBJ2-1, with 7 nucleotides matching TRBD1. CDR3 sequence reads: CASTITGVAANEQFF. The CDR3 region has the DNA TGTGCCAGTACCATAACAGGGGTAGCAGCCAATGAGCAGTTCTTC.